This T cell receptor beta chain was identified during a study of blood T cell repertoires in COVID-19. V shed 5 bases and J shed 4 bases, with 18 bases lying between them. Germline values: CDR1 MNHEY, CDR2 SVGEGT. The CDR3 is 16 residues long. Produced via immunoSEQ multiplex PCR; TCRdb's table is partial and in-frame only. Counted here are approximately 190,000 clones, 84% occurring once; the ten biggest clones make up about 3.3%. The chain employs TRBV6-2 or TRBV6-3 and TRBJ1-5, with TRBD1 as a possible D gene (6 bases). The clonotype was recovered from a woman younger than 45 who had been exposed to COVID-19. Sequencing was performed on PBMCs or T cells enriched from blood (not recorded which). The CDR3 DNA follows: TGTGCCAGCAGTCCCTCGAACAGGGAACGGAATCAGCCCCAGCATTTT. It specifies CASSPSNRERNQPQHF.